These T cell receptor beta chains were read from a single sample in a study of post-analysis software for immune sequencing data. TCRdb analysed the PCR reads with MiXCR anew, one entry per CDR3 protein. This table holds under 900,000 distinct CDR3 sequences, approximately 50% found once. Sequencing input: blood. The receptors originated from a girl under 18 with multiple sclerosis. Each CDR3 is given with its conserved first and last residue. The D gene is left open where the match is weak. Some rows mark clone size as missing; the rest say once, few, many or name a class of expanded clone.

V	J	size	D	DNA	CDR3
TRBV5-1	TRBJ2-5	.	.	TGCGCCAGCAGCTCGGGGTCCGGCTCCACAGCCGAGACCCAGTACTTC	CASSSGSGSTAETQYF
TRBV29-1	TRBJ2-7	.	.	TGCAGCGTTCAGCCTGTAGTGGGGCCAGCCTACGAGCAGTACTTC	CSVQPVVGPAYEQYF
TRBV28	TRBJ1-1	.	.	TGTGCCAGCAGTTTAGCCCCAGGGCAGCGTAACACTGAAGCTTTCTTT	CASSLAPGQRNTEAFF
TRBV11-1	TRBJ2-2	.	TRBD2	TGTGCCAGCAGCTTACTAACAGCGGGAGGACCCGGGGAGCTGTTTTTT	CASSLLTAGGPGELFF
TRBV5-6	TRBJ2-1	.	.	TGTGCCAGCAGCCCGGAGACGCTAAATGAGCAGTTCTTC	CASSPETLNEQFF
TRBV5-1	TRBJ2-6	few	.	TGCGCCAGCAGCTACCAGCTCTCTGGGGCCAACGTCCTGACTTTC	CASSYQLSGANVLTF
TRBV5-1	TRBJ2-5	.	TRBD1	TGCGCCAGCCAGACAGGGAAACAATACCAAGAGACCCAGTACTTC	CASQTGKQYQETQYF
TRBV13	TRBJ2-7	.	TRBD1	TGTGCCAGCAGCTTAGGACAGGGGCTTACCTACGAGCAGTACTTC	CASSLGQGLTYEQYF
TRBV27	TRBJ2-5	.	.	TGTGCCAGCAGTCCCCGGAGGGGAAACCAAGAGACCCAGTACTTC	CASSPRRGNQETQYF
TRBV6-5	TRBJ2-5	few	.	TGTGCCAGCAGTTACTCTTGGAGACAAGAGACCCAGTACTTC	CASSYSWRQETQYF
TRBV12-3/TRBV12-4	TRBJ1-2	.	TRBD1	TGTGCCAGCAGAGCAGGGGGCGCGAACTATGGCTACACCTTC	CASRAGGANYGYTF
TRBV29-1	TRBJ2-7	few	.	TGCAGCGTGGGGGACCGGACATCCCTACGCGAGCAGTACTTC	CSVGDRTSLREQYF
TRBV12-3/TRBV12-4	TRBJ2-3	.	TRBD2	TGTGCCAGCAGTTCCGGGACTAGATCTCGGGCCGATACGCAGTATTTT	CASSSGTRSRADTQYF
TRBV29-1	TRBJ2-2	.	.	TGCAGCGTCCAAAGGGGGAACGGGGAGCTGTTTTTT	CSVQRGNGELFF
TRBV6-5	TRBJ2-4	.	.	TGTGCCAGCAGTTACTCGGAAAGCCGAAACATTCAGTACTTC	CASSYSESRNIQYF
TRBV5-1	TRBJ2-7	.	.	TGCGCCAGCAGCTTGACAGAGCTCTACTACGAGCAGTACTTC	CASSLTELYYEQYF
TRBV12-5	TRBJ2-5	.	.	TGTGCTAGTGGTTTGGACCCAACGGAGGAGACCCAGTACTTC	CASGLDPTEETQYF
TRBV7-6	TRBJ2-3	once	TRBD2	TGTGCCAGCAGCCCTCTAGCGGAAAGCACAGATACGCAGTATTTT	CASSPLAESTDTQYF
TRBV7-3	TRBJ2-3	few	TRBD2	TGTGCCAGCAGCCCGGGGGGTCGAAGGGCTACGCAGTATTTT	CASSPGGRRATQYF
TRBV20-1	TRBJ2-1	.	.	TGCAGTGCGCCGGCTGCGGTCTACAATGAGCAGTTCTTC	CSAPAAVYNEQFF
TRBV6-4	TRBJ2-1	.	.	TGTGCCAGCAGTGGAGGACTGGCGGGTAGTGAGCAGTTCTTC	CASSGGLAGSEQFF
TRBV7-9	TRBJ2-7	.	.	TGTGCCAGCAGCTCCGCCATATACGAGCAGTACTTC	CASSSAIYEQYF
TRBV5-1	TRBJ2-6	.	TRBD1	TGCGCCAGCAGCTTGTACGGACAGGGGATCTCTGGGGCCAACGTCCTGACTTTC	CASSLYGQGISGANVLTF
TRBV7-3	TRBJ2-3	.	.	TGTGCCAGCAGCTTAACTCGGACCATAGATACGCAGTATTTT	CASSLTRTIDTQYF
TRBV7-2	TRBJ2-7	.	.	TGTGCCAGCAGCTTAGCGCGTGGGGCAGCGTACGAGCAGTACTTC	CASSLARGAAYEQYF
TRBV5-1	TRBJ2-3	few	TRBD1	TGCGCCAGCAGCTTGGCGGACAGGACACCGCAGTATTTT	CASSLADRTPQYF
TRBV10-3	TRBJ1-2	.	.	TGTGCCATCAGTGGGCAGCTTCCAAGTCCTATCACCTTC	CAISGQLPSPITF
TRBV21-1	TRBJ2-3	few	.	TGTGCCAGCAGCCTCCGGGACAGGGATTACTGGACAGATACGCAGTATTTT	CASSLRDRDYWTDTQYF
TRBV15	TRBJ1-1	.	.	TGTGCCACCAGCAGAGTTTGGGACAAGAACACTGAAGCTTTCTTT	CATSRVWDKNTEAFF
TRBV7-2	TRBJ2-1	.	TRBD1	TGTGCCAGCAGCTCACGGGACAGACTATACAATGAGCAGTTCTTC	CASSSRDRLYNEQFF
TRBV20-1	TRBJ2-7	once	.	TGCAGTGCTATGGTTACTACCTACGAGCAGTACTTC	CSAMVTTYEQYF
TRBV20-1	TRBJ2-5	.	.	TGCAGTGCTAGAGAGTCCTCGGGCAGTCAAGAGACCCAGTACTTC	CSARESSGSQETQYF
TRBV18	TRBJ2-7	.	.	TGTGCCAGCTCACCGGACCGGCTCGAGCAGTACTTC	CASSPDRLEQYF
TRBV12-3/TRBV12-4	TRBJ2-5	few	.	TGTGCCAGCAGTAGGGAACAGGGCGTCCAAGAGACCCAGTACTTC	CASSREQGVQETQYF
TRBV2	TRBJ2-4	few	TRBD1	TGTGCCAGGACACGACAGGGGGGCAAAAACATTCAGTACTTC	CARTRQGGKNIQYF
TRBV5-1	TRBJ1-2	.	.	TGCGCCAGCAGCCGGATCGGTGACGTGGATGGCTACACCTTC	CASSRIGDVDGYTF
TRBV19	TRBJ2-7	.	TRBD1	TGTGCCAGTAGTAAGTCCCAGGGACAGGGTTCCTACGAGCAGTACTTC	CASSKSQGQGSYEQYF
TRBV5-5	TRBJ2-5	few	TRBD2	TGTGCCAGCAGCCCTGTCGGGGGGCAAGAGACCCAGTACTTC	CASSPVGGQETQYF
TRBV29-1	TRBJ2-1	few	.	TGCAGCGTACGATACAGGGTCTCCTACAATGAGCAGTTCTTC	CSVRYRVSYNEQFF
TRBV20-1	TRBJ2-1	.	TRBD2	TGCAGTGCTAGAGATAAAGGGACTAGCAGTTACAATGAGCAGTTCTTC	CSARDKGTSSYNEQFF
TRBV29-1	TRBJ1-2	.	.	TGCAGCGTCGAGGGACGCCCCGGTGACTATGGCTACACCTTC	CSVEGRPGDYGYTF
TRBV12-3/TRBV12-4	TRBJ2-1	.	TRBD2	TGTGCCAGCAGGCCACCTAGCGGGAGAAATGAGCAGTTCTTC	CASRPPSGRNEQFF
TRBV12-3/TRBV12-4	TRBJ1-1	few	.	TGTGCCAGCAGTGAAACAGCGTTGAACACTGAAGCTTTCTTT	CASSETALNTEAFF
TRBV5-1	TRBJ2-5	.	TRBD2	TGCGCCAGCAGCCAGGCGGGGGTTGCAGAGACCCAGTACTTC	CASSQAGVAETQYF
TRBV29-1	TRBJ2-1	few	TRBD2	TGCAGCGTTGAAAGGTCTAGCGGCTACAATGAGCAGTTCTTC	CSVERSSGYNEQFF
TRBV24-1	TRBJ2-1	.	TRBD2	TGTGCCACCAGTGATCGGACTAGTGGGAATGAGCAGTTCTTC	CATSDRTSGNEQFF
TRBV6-6	TRBJ1-5	.	.	TGTGCCAGCAATTTCACCCCGAATCAGCCCCAGCATTTT	CASNFTPNQPQHF
TRBV5-1	TRBJ1-1	.	.	TGCGCCAGCAGCTCCGCCGGACTGAGGACCACTGAAGCTTTCTTT	CASSSAGLRTTEAFF
TRBV27	TRBJ2-5	once	TRBD1	TGTGCCAGCAGTTTCTACGGACAGGGTCGGGAGCAGTACTTC	CASSFYGQGREQYF
TRBV5-5	TRBJ2-2	.	.	TGTGCCAGCAGCTCCCGCCCCGTCGGGGGCACCGGGGAGCTGTTTTTT	CASSSRPVGGTGELFF
TRBV7-2	TRBJ1-1	.	.	TGTGCCAGCAGCTTAGATCCAGCAGGGGCAACTGAAGCTTTCTTT	CASSLDPAGATEAFF
TRBV12-3/TRBV12-4	TRBJ2-1	.	.	TGTGCCAGCAGTTTAGGGGCAGACTCCAATGAGCAGTTCTTC	CASSLGADSNEQFF
TRBV20-1	TRBJ2-3	.	.	TGCAGTGCTAGTCAGCCAGCGACACTCACAGATACGCAGTATTTT	CSASQPATLTDTQYF